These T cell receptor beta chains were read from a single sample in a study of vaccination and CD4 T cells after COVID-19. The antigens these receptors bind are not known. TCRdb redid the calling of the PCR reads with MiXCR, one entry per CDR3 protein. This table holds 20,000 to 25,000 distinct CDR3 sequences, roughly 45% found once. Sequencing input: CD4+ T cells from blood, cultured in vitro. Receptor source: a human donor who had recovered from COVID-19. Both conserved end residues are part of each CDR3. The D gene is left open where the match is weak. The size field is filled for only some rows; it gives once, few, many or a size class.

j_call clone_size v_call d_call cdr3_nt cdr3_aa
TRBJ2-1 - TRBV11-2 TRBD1 TGTGCCAGCAGCTTTCAACAGGGGAGTGAGCAGTTCTTC CASSFQQGSEQFF
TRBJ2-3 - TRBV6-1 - TGTGCCAGCAGTCAGACGACAGGAACTAGCACAGATACGCAGTATTTT CASSQTTGTSTDTQYF
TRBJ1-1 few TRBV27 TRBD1 TGTGCCAGCGGATCTGCCACAGGGGGCTTCACTGAAGCTTTCTTT CASGSATGGFTEAFF
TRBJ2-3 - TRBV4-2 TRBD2 TGTGCCAGCAGCCAAGATACTAGCGGAACAGATACGCAGTATTTT CASSQDTSGTDTQYF
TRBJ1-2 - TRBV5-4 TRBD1 TGTGCCAGCAGCCTAGGACAGGACTATGGCTACACCTTC CASSLGQDYGYTF
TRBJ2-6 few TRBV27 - TGTGCCAGCAGTTCCGTCATTGGGTCTGGGGCCAACGTCCTGACTTTC CASSSVIGSGANVLTF
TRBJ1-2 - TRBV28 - TGTGCCAGCAGTCCGCCCGGGGAGGTCTATGGCTACACCTTC CASSPPGEVYGYTF
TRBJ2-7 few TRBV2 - TGTGCCAGCAGTTCCTACTACGAGCAGTACTTC CASSSYYEQYF
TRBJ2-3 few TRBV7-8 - TGTGCCAGCAGCTTAGCATCCCCCCTTGCAGGGGGGAATACGCAGTATTTT CASSLASPLAGGNTQYF
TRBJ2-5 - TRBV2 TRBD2 TGTGCCAGTGGACTAGCGGGGGCCCCCCAAGAGACCCAGTACTTC CASGLAGAPQETQYF
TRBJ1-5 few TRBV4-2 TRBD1 TGTGCCAGCAGCCAAGATAGGGGGCGTCAGCCCCAGCATTTT CASSQDRGRQPQHF
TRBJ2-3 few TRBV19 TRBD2 TGTGCCAGTAGTACGGGACTAGCGGGCACAGATACGCAGTATTTT CASSTGLAGTDTQYF
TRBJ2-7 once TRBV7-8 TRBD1 TGTGCCAGCAGCTGGAGACAGGGGGGAAATACCTACGAGCAGTACTTC CASSWRQGGNTYEQYF
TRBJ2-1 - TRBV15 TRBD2 TGTGCCACCAGCAGAGACCGTGGACTAGCGGGGGGGCAGGAGTTCTTC CATSRDRGLAGGQEFF
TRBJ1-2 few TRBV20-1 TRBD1 TGCAGTGCTAGAGACGGGACAGGGGGTGGCTACACCTTC CSARDGTGGGYTF
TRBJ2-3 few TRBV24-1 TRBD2 TGTGCCACCCAAAGCGGGGGGACAGATACGCAGTATTTT CATQSGGTDTQYF
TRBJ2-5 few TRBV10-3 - TGTGCCATCACGCCGGGAGTAGGAGAGACCCAGTACTTC CAITPGVGETQYF
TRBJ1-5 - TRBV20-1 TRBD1 TGCAGTGCTAGTTCCGGGACAGTACGTAGGAGCAATCAGCCCCAGCATTTT CSASSGTVRRSNQPQHF
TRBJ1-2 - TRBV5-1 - TGCGCCAGCCGCTTATTCACAGGGATTTATGGCTACACCTTC CASRLFTGIYGYTF
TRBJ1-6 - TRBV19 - TGTGCCAGTAGACAGGTGGATAATTCACCCCTCCACTTT CASRQVDNSPLHF
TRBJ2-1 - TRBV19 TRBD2 TGTGCCAGTAGTACCCTTGGGGTAGCGGGGGAGTACAATGAGCAGTTCTTC CASSTLGVAGEYNEQFF
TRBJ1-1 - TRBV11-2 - TGTGCCAGCAGCTTGGGGAGGGATAGGACTGAAGCTTTCTTT CASSLGRDRTEAFF
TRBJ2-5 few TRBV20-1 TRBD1 TGCAGTGCAAGGAAGGGACAGGGGATGCAAGAGACCCAGTACTTC CSARKGQGMQETQYF
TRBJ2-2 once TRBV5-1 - TGCGCCAGCAGCGGGACATCGAACACCGGGGAGCTGTTTTTT CASSGTSNTGELFF
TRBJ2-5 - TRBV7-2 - TGTGCCAGCAGCTTGCAAATGCGGACCCAGTACTTC CASSLQMRTQYF
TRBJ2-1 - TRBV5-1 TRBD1 TGCGCCAGCACGCTAGAGGACAGGCGAAATGAGCAGTTCTTC CASTLEDRRNEQFF
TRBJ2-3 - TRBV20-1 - TGCAGTGCTAGAGCCCCCAGCGCTAGCACAGATACGCAGTATTTT CSARAPSASTDTQYF
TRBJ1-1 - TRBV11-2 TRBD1 TGTGCCAGCAGCTTCTACAGGGGTCGGACTGAAGCTTTCTTT CASSFYRGRTEAFF
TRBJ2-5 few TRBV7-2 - TGTGCCAGCAGCTTAGTGGGTGGGGGTAAAGAGACCCAGTACTTC CASSLVGGGKETQYF
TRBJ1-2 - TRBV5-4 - TGTGCCAGCAGCTTGGATCCAGGAGCTCTAAGTGGCGGCTGCACCTTC CASSLDPGALSGGCTF
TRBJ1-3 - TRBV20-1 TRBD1 TGCAGTGCTAAAGAACCCCGGGACAGGGCTGGAAACACCATATATTTT CSAKEPRDRAGNTIYF
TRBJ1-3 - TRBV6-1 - TGTGCCAGCAGTGAACCTGGAAGGGGATCTGGAAACACCATATATTTT CASSEPGRGSGNTIYF
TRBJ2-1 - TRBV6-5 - TGTGCCAGCAGTTACCGGGTCATAACATACAATGAGCAGTTCTTC CASSYRVITYNEQFF
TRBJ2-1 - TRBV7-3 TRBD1 TGTGCCAGCAGTTTCGACAGGGGCGGGGAGCAGTTCTTC CASSFDRGGEQFF
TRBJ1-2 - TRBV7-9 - TGTGCCAGCAGCTTAAGAACGAACTATGGCTACACCTTC CASSLRTNYGYTF
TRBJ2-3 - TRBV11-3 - TGTGCCAGCAGCGACAGAGAAACAGATACGCAGTATTTT CASSDRETDTQYF
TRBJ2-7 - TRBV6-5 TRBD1 TGTGCCAGCAGTTACTCACAGGGGTGGGGCGAGCAGTACTTC CASSYSQGWGEQYF
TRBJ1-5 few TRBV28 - TGTGCCAGCAGTTTTAGCGGTCAAAGGGGGCCCCAGCATTTT CASSFSGQRGPQHF
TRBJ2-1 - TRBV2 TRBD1 TGTGCCAGCAGTGAACAGGGGGTCTACAATGAGCAGTTCTTC CASSEQGVYNEQFF
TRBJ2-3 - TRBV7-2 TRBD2 TGTGCCAGCAGCAGGGCTAGCGGGGGGGCAGATACGCAGTATTTT CASSRASGGADTQYF
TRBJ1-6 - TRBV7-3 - TGTGCCAGCAGCCCTTCAGTTAATTCACCCCTCCACTTT CASSPSVNSPLHF
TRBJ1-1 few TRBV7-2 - TGTGCCAGCAGCTTAGCCGGGAGGAGAGCTGAAGCTTTCTTT CASSLAGRRAEAFF
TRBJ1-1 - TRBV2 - TGTGCCAGCAGTGCGTCTGGGGGGCGCGGGTCGCGAAACACTGAAGCTTTCTTT CASSASGGRGSRNTEAFF
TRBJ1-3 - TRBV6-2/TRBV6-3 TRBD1 TGTGCCAGCACCCTACTCCTCAGGACAGGGCCAAGCTCTGGAAACACCATATATTTT CASTLLLRTGPSSGNTIYF
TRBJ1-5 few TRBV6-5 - TGTGCCAGCAGTTACCCCAGGGGTTCTGGGCCCCAGCATTTT CASSYPRGSGPQHF